A selection of T cell receptor beta chains follows, all from one sample in a study of T cells in Graves' hyperthyroidism and ophthalmopathy. TCRdb processed the multiplex PCR reads anew with MiXCR; each CDR3 protein has one entry. The sample holds hundreds of thousands of distinct CDR3 sequences, around 14% seen once. The sample comprised blood. These receptors were obtained from a woman aged 18-29 years with Graves' hyperthyroidism. Both conserved end residues are part of each CDR3. D genes are given only for firm matches. The size field is filled for only some rows; it gives once, few, many or a size class.

TRBJ2-3 many . TRBV20-1 CSARDGLGGRVPTDTQYF TGCAGTGCTAGAGATGGTTTAGGCGGGCGGGTGCCCACAGATACGCAGTATTTT
TRBJ2-7 few TRBD2 TRBV2 CASSGTSGRYYEQYF TGTGCCAGCAGCGGAACTAGCGGGAGGTATTACGAGCAGTACTTC
TRBJ1-2 . . TRBV2 CAGSASYGYTF TGTGCCGGCTCGGCCAGCTATGGCTACACCTTC
TRBJ2-5 many TRBD1 TRBV12-3/TRBV12-4 CASSQQGVEGALSTQYF TGTGCCAGCAGCCAGCAGGGGGTCGAGGGGGCCCTTTCGACCCAGTACTTC
TRBJ1-1 many . TRBV11-2 CASRFAGTLNTEAFF TGTGCCAGCAGGTTTGCCGGGACCCTGAACACTGAAGCTTTCTTT
TRBJ1-5 many . TRBV2 CASSVGPLGNQPQHF TGTGCCAGCAGCGTAGGACCGCTGGGCAATCAGCCCCAGCATTTT
TRBJ1-5 . TRBD1 TRBV2 CASTGTGDQPQHF TGTGCCAGCACCGGGACAGGGGATCAGCCCCAGCATTTT
TRBJ2-3 many TRBD2 TRBV27 CASSSRTRSTDTQYF TGTGCCAGCTCCAGCCGGACTAGGAGCACAGATACGCAGTATTTT
TRBJ2-7 many TRBD1 TRBV20-1 CSAYRDSHYEQYF TGCAGTGCTTACCGGGACAGTCACTACGAGCAGTACTTC
TRBJ1-3 . . TRBV11-2 CASSHQIRSSGNTIYF TGTGCCAGCAGCCACCAAATACGGAGCTCTGGAAACACCATATATTTT
TRBJ2-4 few . TRBV6-2/TRBV6-3 CASSSPELAKNIQYF TGTGCCAGCAGTTCCCCGGAGCTCGCCAAAAACATTCAGTACTTC
TRBJ2-1 many . TRBV20-1 CSAKTPGGYNEQFF TGCAGTGCCAAAACCCCAGGGGGGTACAATGAGCAGTTCTTC
TRBJ1-1 many TRBD1 TRBV15 CATSRGGTGQPRNTEAFF TGTGCCACCAGCAGAGGCGGGACAGGCCAACCGAGGAACACTGAAGCTTTCTTT
TRBJ1-2 . TRBD1 TRBV19 CASSIAGTVLKEDYGYTF TGTGCCAGTAGTATAGCCGGGACAGTCCTCAAGGAGGACTATGGCTACACCTTC
TRBJ2-1 . TRBD1 TRBV29-1 CSVVKGQGTNEQFF TGCAGCGTTGTAAAAGGACAGGGGACTAATGAGCAGTTCTTC
TRBJ2-7 many . TRBV18 CASSPPSSYEQYF TGTGCCAGCAGTCCCCCGAGCTCCTACGAGCAGTACTTC
TRBJ2-7 . TRBD2 TRBV27 CASRVLAGSSYEQYF TGTGCCAGCAGAGTGCTAGCGGGATCCTCCTACGAGCAGTACTTC
TRBJ2-1 many . TRBV2 CASSADLGLVNEQFF TGTGCCAGCAGCGCCGACTTGGGCCTCGTCAATGAGCAGTTCTTC
TRBJ2-1 . . TRBV24-1 CATSDPRPPNEQFF TGTGCCACCAGTGACCCCAGGCCCCCCAATGAGCAGTTCTTC
TRBJ2-1 many TRBD2 TRBV2 CASSPGQGILAGVINEQFF TGTGCCAGCAGCCCGGGACAGGGCATACTAGCGGGGGTAATCAATGAGCAGTTCTTC